A selection of T cell receptor beta chains follows, all from one sample in a study of OX40 agonist ivuxolimab in advanced cancers. The repertoire was sequenced with immunoSEQ multiplex PCR; TCRdb's copy has only in-frame clones and lacks some. This sample has tens of thousands of clones; 85% occur once, and the top ten carry 2% to 2.5%. The sample in question was CD4+ or CD8+ T cells sorted from blood, obtained in a trial of the OX40 agonist ivuxolimab. The source of these receptors is an adult with an advanced solid tumor such as melanoma, head and neck, liver or kidney cancer. Both conserved end residues are part of each CDR3.

TRBV29-1 CSVVAGGVYGYTF
TRBV18 CASSGGSFYEQFF
TRBV7-6 CASSYRTADTQYF
TRBV19 CASKVEGPNSPLHF
TRBV7-3 CASNLPGLAGLGADTQYF
TRBV7-2 CASSLGGGGGDTQYF
TRBV28 CASSLREIEAFF
TRBV19 CASSGRVSAYEQYF
TRBV5-5 CASSTPGPFAAFF
TRBV10-2 CASKGIMNTEAFF
TRBV5-1 CASSLTGAPAGYTF
TRBV2 CASRADGTNTGELFF
TRBV11-2 CASSSTGSPGGYNSPLHF
TRBV6-6 CASSTGGAQGDSPLHF
TRBV25-1 CASRGPGTKDTEAFF
TRBV7-2 CASSMTGFGNTIYF
TRBV29-1 CSARQGADTEAFF
TRBV7-2 CASSLGQLNEQFF
TRBV19 CATTRGTSTDTQYF
TRBV7-2 CASIKGPNYGYTF
TRBV2 CASLGRTRTNTEAFF
TRBV30 CAWSQKTGFGYQPQHF
TRBV6-1 CASSVRVGNTEAFF
TRBV5-5 CASSLAGDPDQPQHF
TRBV9 CASSVGLAETYEQYF
TRBV7-8 CASSIMTGGAYEQYF
TRBV28 CASTSLRTQYF
TRBV28 CASSSWTARTDTQYF
TRBV7-9 CASSRQGTGELFF
TRBV2 CASKQDLVSYNEQFF
TRBV5-1 CASSSPGLAANEQFF
TRBV18 CASSPLHADTGELFF
TRBV15 CATSLGTGVSGELFF
TRBV2 CASSEAGEEGTKGDTQYF
TRBV27 CASSLKLSSYEQYF
TRBV21-1 CASSKTRDTAPNSPLHF
TRBV7-6 CASSFGGHEQFF
TRBV19 CASSLSGPSSYNEQFF
TRBV18 CASSQKGGLDTEAFF
TRBV5-1 CASSLVAGNTEAFF